Given below is one TCR beta chain in context. This sample was taken from a study of blood T cell repertoires in COVID-19. Across the whole study: Researchers got acute and convalescent COVID-19 samples from the United States, Italy and Spain. The cDNA or gDNA used as material had been derived from T cells, B-cell-depleted T cells, or PBMCs.

In the study's own analysis: Researchers report that nucleated cell counts were estimated from reference gene primer amplification. The protocol was immunoSEQ multiplex PCR, while the TCRdb copy is restricted to in-frame clones and leaves out a portion. V and J calls and clone size are given by that table; D and trimming were obtained from the DNA. The sample has about 220,000 clones, approximately 78% seen once. Seattle-derived patients entered the study during active infection and were followed longitudinally. This CDR3 region has 16 residues. Germline V gives CDR1 MGHRA, CDR2 YSYEKL. The V segment lost 6 bases and the J segment 8 bases; nucleotides outside the gene matches: 16.

The clonotype comes from a woman in her 70s with COVID-19, enrolled during active disease. This chain links TRBV4-1 with TRBJ1-2; 9 nucleotides line up with TRBD1. The sample consisted of peripheral blood. The CDR3 DNA reads TGCGCCAGCAGACCGGGACAGGGCCTCCTCTATCAGGGCTACACCTTC. This translates into CASRPGQGLLYQGYTF.